These 20 T cell receptor beta chains were sequenced from one sample in a study of blood T cells in healthy people across ages (dated by TCRdb to between 2015 and 2016). Preparation of the library involved 5' RACE. Sequencing used an Illumina HiSeq 2500. A second about 7 to 11 cycle PCR used a sample-barcoded 5' primer and a J-beta primer mix. Using fastp at Q25 and MiXCR, TCRdb reprocessed the public reads and kept productive beta chains. Rows are unified per CDR3 protein, each entry keeping the most common DNA and genes. The sample data list fewer than 950,000 distinct CDR3 sequences, and about 55% of these were observed just once. The ten largest clones take up roughly 37% of the sample. Input material: blood. The source of these receptors is a man older than 75 in good health.

The chain employs TRBV6-1 and TRBJ2-5; 9 bases are a match to TRBD1. The CDR3 extends over 14 amino acids. The germline V gene encodes CDR1 MNHNS and CDR2 SASEGT. The V gene end was trimmed by 4 bases and the J gene end by 3 bases; junction bases not matched to a gene: 3. DNA of the CDR3: TGTGCCAGCAGTGTCGGGACAGGGAAAGAGACCCAGTACTTC. This translates into CASSVGTGKETQYF.

V is TRBV15 and J is TRBJ2-4; tentatively, D is TRBD1 (6 bases). The J call is doubtful: the DNA matches TRBJ2-7 better. The CDR3 runs 13 residues. Germline loops: CDR1 LNHNV, CDR2 YYDKDF (reference sequence). The CDR3 is CATSRDPRGEQYF. CDR3 coding DNA: TGTGCCACCAGCAGAGATCCCAGGGGCGAGCAGTACTTC.

A few counts support this clonotype. The chain links TRBV20-1 to TRBJ2-7, with TRBD2 matching over 9 bases. Germline lookup yields CDR1 DFQATT and CDR2 SNEGSKA (reference sequence). After removal of 5 bases from V and 6 bases from J, the junction contained 8 bases not matched to a gene. The CDR3 is 13 amino acids. CDR3 coding DNA: TGCAGTGCTCCGCGTAGCGGGAGTACCGAGCAGTACTTC. Translated: CSAPRSGSTEQYF.

The chain recombines TRBV27 with TRBJ2-7, with 7 bases fitting TRBD1. The CDR3 loop spans 15 amino acids. The V and J ends lost 6 bases and 2 bases, in that order; junction bases with no gene match: 10. Germline assignment: CDR1 MNHEY and CDR2 SMNVEV (reference sequence). CDR3 sequence: CASSATGQAAYEQYF. Written as DNA, the CDR3 is TGTGCCAGCAGCGCGACAGGACAGGCCGCCTACGAGCAGTACTTC.

This clonotype was seen many times. The chain combines TRBV6-6 with TRBJ2-1; 13 positions match TRBD2. J was trimmed by 2 bases and V by 2 bases; bases with no gene match: 0. The germline V gene has CDR1 MNHNY and CDR2 SVGAGI (reference sequence). This CDR3 contains 16 residues. The CDR3 DNA follows: TGTGCCAGCAGTTACGGGACTAGCGGGACCTACAATGAGCAGTTCTTC. Translation: CASSYGTSGTYNEQFF.

The J gene is TRBJ2-1, the V gene TRBV5-6; D tentatively reads TRBD1 or TRBD2 (6 bases each). V was trimmed by 4 bases and J by 3 bases, leaving 14 bases between them. The CDR3 covers 15 residues. Per germline, CDR1 SGHDT and CDR2 YYEEEE. The CDR3 DNA sequence: TGTGCCAGCAGCCCCCGGGGGCGGCGCTACAATGAGCAGTTCTTC. As protein: CASSPRGRRYNEQFF.

The J gene is TRBJ2-5, the V gene TRBV24-1; TRBD2 matches at 8 bases. This CDR3 spans 13 amino acids. Looked up from germline, CDR1 is KGHDR and CDR2 is SFDVKD. Trimming took 10 bases from V and 4 from J; bases not matched to a gene: 7. The CDR3 DNA follows: TGTGCCACGAGTATAAGCGGGAGAGAGACCCAGTACTTC. It specifies CATSISGRETQYF.

The chain recombines TRBV20-1 with TRBJ1-5, with D hard to call. Trimming shortened V by 0 bases and J by 0 bases, and 9 bases separated the two germline ends. Germline V gives CDR1 DFQATT, CDR2 SNEGSKA (reference sequence). The CDR3 has 15 residues. CDR3: CSARDQGVSNQPQHF. Written as DNA, the CDR3 is TGCAGTGCTAGAGATCAAGGTGTTAGCAATCAGCCCCAGCATTTT.

This clonotype appeared a few times. The chain couples TRBV5-1 to TRBJ2-3; D unresolved. CDR1 is SGHRS, CDR2 YFSETQ, per germline. The CDR3 runs 13 residues. V lost 0 bases to trimming and J lost 7 bases, with 9 bases between them. The CDR3 DNA reads as TGCGCCAGCAGCTTGGGATTGGAGAATACGCAGTATTTT. It encodes CASSLGLENTQYF.

This rearrangement joins TRBV24-1 to TRBJ2-1; perhaps D is TRBD1 or TRBD2 (5 bases each). CDR1 and CDR2 (germline): KGHDR, SFDVKD. Trimming stripped 2 bases from V and 10 bases from J, with 17 bases between. The CDR3 covers 15 residues. The CDR3 coding sequence is TGTGCCACCAGTGATTCACGGGACCCCTTCGGGGAGCAGTTCTTC. Protein sequence: CATSDSRDPFGEQFF.

This clonotype was observed a handful of times. The DNA for the CDR3 is TGTGCCAGCAGCTTAGCGGCGGGAGCCAACGAGCAGTACTTC. This translates into CASSLAAGANEQYF. V usage is TRBV7-2 and J usage is TRBJ2-7, with TRBD2 identical over 7 bases. Germline lookup yields CDR1 SGHTA and CDR2 FQGNSA. J lost 5 bases, V lost 0 bases, and 4 bases had no gene match. This CDR3 is built from 14 residues.

This chain joins TRBV9 and TRBJ2-5; 13 bases line up with TRBD2. Germline CDR1 SGDLS, CDR2 YYNGEE. Losses at the gene ends were 0 bases for V and 2 bases for J; bases not matched to a gene: 1. This CDR3 contains 16 residues. The CDR3 here is CASSVGLAGGQETQYF. The DNA for the CDR3 is TGTGCCAGCAGCGTAGGACTAGCGGGAGGACAAGAGACCCAGTACTTC.

Details on this clonotype: One end of the junction is discordant with germline, which a read error may explain. The chain has TRBV4-2 and TRBJ1-4, with D perhaps matching TRBD1 (6 bases). The CDR3 loop spans 14 amino acids. Per germline, CDR1 LGHNA and CDR2 YNFKEQ. CDR3 DNA sequence: TGTGCCTGCAGCCAAGGCGGGGGCTTGGAAAAACTGTTTTTT. It encodes CACSQGGGLEKLFF.

This clonotype was seen a few times. J is TRBJ2-5 and V is TRBV5-5; possible D gene TRBD1, 5 bases. Germline-derived CDR1 and CDR2 are SGHKS and YYEKEE (reference sequence). The CDR3 consists of 15 residues. V lost 1 base, J lost 2 bases, and 12 bases lay in between. Here the CDR3 reads CASSLRGFGQETQYF. The CDR3 DNA sequence: TGTGCCAGCAGCTTGAGGGGTTTTGGGCAAGAGACCCAGTACTTC. Full variable domain (outside the CDR3, taken from reference TRBV5-5 and TRBJ2-5): DAGVTQSPTHLIKTRGQQVTLRCSPISGHKSVSWYQQVLGQGPQFIFQYYEKEERGRGNFPDRFSARQFPNYSSELNVNALLLGDSALYLCASSLRGFGQETQYFGPGTRLLVL.

This clonotype was recorded a few times. V is TRBV9 and J is TRBJ2-1, with 10 bases aligning to TRBD1. The J segment lost 9 bases and the V segment lost 2 bases, leaving 8 bases of the junction unmatched. CDR1 and CDR2 (germline): SGDLS, YYNGEE. This CDR3 has 15 residues. The CDR3 bases are TGTGCCAGCAGCGTTTGGGGACAGGGGTACGGTGAGCAGTTCTTC. Its translation: CASSVWGQGYGEQFF.

The chain has TRBV9 and TRBJ2-3; D uncertain. Trimming left V 0 bases short and J 4 bases short, with 6 bases between. This CDR3 region has 13 residues. Germline values: CDR1 SGDLS, CDR2 YYNGEE. Here the CDR3 DNA reads TGTGCCAGCAGCGTAGTTGCCGCAGATACGCAGTATTTT. It is translated as CASSVVAADTQYF.

This clonotype came up a few times. The genes are TRBV18 and TRBJ2-3; D is unclear. Germline CDR1 KGHSH, CDR2 LQKENI. Trimming left V 10 bases short and J 7 bases short, with 12 bases between. The CDR3 has 11 residues. CDR3 in amino acids: CATRAQNTQYF. The CDR3, as DNA: TGTGCCACCCGGGCGCAAAATACGCAGTATTTT.

This clonotype showed up just a few times. The chain couples TRBV6-1 to TRBJ2-7; TRBD1 might be the D (6 bases). The CDR3 consists of 13 residues. Germline-derived CDR1 and CDR2 are MNHNS and SASEGT. Between the trimmed V and J ends, which lost 4 bases and 5 bases, there was a span of 12 bases. Here the CDR3 DNA reads TGTGCCAGCAGTGGAACAGGGTTCCACGAGCAGTACTTC. Protein sequence: CASSGTGFHEQYF.

This clonotype has a handful of counts. This sequence joins TRBV5-1 and TRBJ2-1, with TRBD2 matching 10 bases. The CDR3 sequence is 15 residues long. CDR1 SGHRS and CDR2 YFSETQ come from the germline V gene. With 1 base clipped from V and 7 bases from J, the junction kept 5 bases outside the gene matches. DNA of the CDR3: TGCGCCAGCAGCTTGTCTAGCGGGAGCGGTAATGAGCAGTTCTTC. It specifies CASSLSSGSGNEQFF. Drawing the rest from reference TRBV5-1 and TRBJ2-1, the complete variable domain is KAGVTQTPRYLIKTRGQQVTLSCSPISGHRSVSWYQQTPGQGLQFLFEYFSETQRNKGNFPGRFSGRQFSNSRSEMNVSTLELGDSALYLCASSLSSGSGNEQFFGPGTRLTVL.

The chain carries TRBV25-1 and TRBJ2-5, with 12 positions matching TRBD2. The V and J ends lost 5 bases and 11 bases, in that order; junction bases with no gene match: 12. Germline V gives CDR1 MGHDK, CDR2 SYGVNS. This CDR3 contains 15 residues. The CDR3 spells CASSKLAGGNNEQYF. The CDR3 DNA sequence: TGTGCCAGCAGTAAACTAGCGGGAGGCAACAATGAGCAGTACTTC.